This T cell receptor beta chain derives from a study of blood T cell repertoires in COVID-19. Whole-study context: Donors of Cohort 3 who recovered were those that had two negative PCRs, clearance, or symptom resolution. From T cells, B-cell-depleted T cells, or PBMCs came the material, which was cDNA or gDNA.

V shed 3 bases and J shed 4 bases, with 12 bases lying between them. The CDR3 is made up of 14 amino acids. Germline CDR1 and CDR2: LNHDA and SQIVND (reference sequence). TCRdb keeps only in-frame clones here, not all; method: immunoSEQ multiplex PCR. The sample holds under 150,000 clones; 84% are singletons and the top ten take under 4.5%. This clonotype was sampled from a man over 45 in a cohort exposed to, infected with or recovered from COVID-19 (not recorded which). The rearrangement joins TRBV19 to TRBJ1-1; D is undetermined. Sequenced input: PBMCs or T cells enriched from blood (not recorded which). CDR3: CASSMGPGITEAFF. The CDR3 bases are TGTGCCAGTAGTATGGGCCCCGGGATCACTGAAGCTTTCTTT.